Sequencing of this T cell receptor beta chain was carried out in a study of T cell responses to AZD1222 COVID-19 vaccine. Second-dose intervals of approximately 4 or approximately 12 weeks were pooled. Generated by immunoSEQ multiplex PCR, the TCRdb table keeps only in-frame clones and is missing some. The table includes under 200,000 clones, about 83% detected once. Overall study findings and caveats: Spike-wide coverage was observed for vaccine-associated CD4 TCRs, with dominant responses at 160-218 and 743-854. Spike-specific TCR breadth and depth rose after two AZD1222 doses.

CDR3 length: 15 amino acids. Germline loops: CDR1 LGHNT, CDR2 FRNRAP. V trimming: 5 bases; J trimming: 2 bases; junction bases outside the gene matches: 5. With regard to this clone: Its specificity is not known.

The TCR was taken from an adult who received the AZD1222 COVID-19 vaccine. The sample was peripheral blood, taken 28 days after the second AZD1222 dose. The chain uses TRBV12-5 and TRBJ1-5; 8 bases align to TRBD1. The CDR3 loop is CASGLDRERNQPQHF. As DNA, the CDR3 is TGTGCTAGTGGTCTGGACAGGGAGCGCAATCAGCCCCAGCATTTT.